The 10 T cell receptor beta chains given below trace back to one sample, sequenced in a study of T-cell reconstitution after alpha-beta-depleted transplantation in children. Preparation of the TCRbeta library was carried out with unique molecular identifiers. MiXCR, run by TCRdb on the PCR reads, gives a single entry per CDR3 protein. This table holds approximately 200,000 distinct CDR3 sequences, about 6% found once. Specimen: PBMCs, collected before TCRalphabeta/CD19-depleted stem cell transplant. Receptors originate from a girl less than two years old with combined immunodeficiency, due to receive a stem cell transplant.

This clonotype has ten or more counts. This chain connects TRBV24-1 to TRBJ2-1; 9 bases are a match to TRBD2. With V trimmed by 4 bases and J by 5 bases, 5 bases remained unmatched. The CDR3 is made up of 15 amino acids. Looked up from germline, CDR1 is KGHDR and CDR2 is SFDVKD. The CDR3 DNA follows: TGTGCCACCAGTGAGAGGATAGCGGGAGACAATGAGCAGTTCTTC. As protein: CATSERIAGDNEQFF.

In this sample, this clonotype turned up many times. The chain has TRBV29-1 and TRBJ2-7; D unresolved. V was trimmed by 7 bases and J by 2 bases, leaving 12 bases between them. This CDR3 is built from 12 residues. Germline CDR1 is SQVTM and CDR2 is ANQGSEA. This CDR3 reads CSALRVPYEQYF. The DNA of the CDR3 is TGCAGCGCCTTAAGGGTACCCTACGAGCAGTACTTC.

There are many counts of this clonotype. The genes are TRBV20-1 and TRBJ1-1; no clear D gene. This CDR3 comprises 13 residues. V was shortened by 6 bases and J by 3 bases, with 14 bases between the two germline ends. CDR1 is DFQATT and CDR2 is SNEGSKA in the germline V gene (reference sequence). The CDR3 protein is CSAGITTYTEAFF. The CDR3 DNA follows: TGCAGTGCAGGGATCACGACTTACACTGAAGCTTTCTTT.

This clonotype came up a few times. The V gene is TRBV28, the J gene TRBJ2-1; D remains ambiguous. V lost 5 bases, J lost 3 bases, and 14 bases lay in between. Looked up from germline, CDR1 is MDHEN and CDR2 is SYDVKM. This CDR3 has 15 amino acids. CDR3 coding DNA: TGTGCCAGCAGTGCCGGATGGGGAATCTACAATGAGCAGTTCTTC. As protein: CASSAGWGIYNEQFF.

This clonotype has at least ten counts. The chain recombines TRBV29-1 with TRBJ1-1; no definite D call. V dropped 2 bases and J dropped 1 base, with 8 bases sitting between them. This CDR3 comprises 13 residues. From germline, CDR1 is SQVTM and CDR2 ANQGSEA. The CDR3 coding sequence is TGCAGCGTTGAACTAGGGTGGAACACTGAAGCTTTCTTT. This gives the protein CSVELGWNTEAFF.

The table lists this clonotype with many counts. V usage is TRBV4-3 and J usage is TRBJ2-2, with 9 bases lining up with TRBD1. Unmatched junction bases numbered 11, after V lost 11 bases and J lost 4 bases. There are 15 residues in the CDR3. Germline V CDR1 and CDR2: LGHNA, YSLEER. The CDR3 sequence: CAVGPGTGTTGELFF. CDR3 DNA: TGCGCCGTTGGGCCCGGGACAGGGACCACCGGGGAGCTGTTTTTT.

This clonotype has a count of ten or more. The rearrangement uses TRBV20-1 and TRBJ1-1; D gene uncertain. The CDR3 has 11 amino acids. Germline V gene lookup returns CDR1 DFQATT and CDR2 SNEGSKA (reference sequence). Trimming shortened V by 7 bases and J by 3 bases, and 9 bases separated the two germline ends. In nucleotides, the CDR3 is TGCAGTGTTCCCGGGGACACTGAAGCTTTCTTT. This encodes CSVPGDTEAFF.

There are many counts of this clonotype. This sequence joins TRBV11-2 and TRBJ2-1; TRBD2 is a possible D gene (6 bases). The V gene lost 7 bases and the J gene lost 5 bases, with 12 bases spanning the gap. The length of the CDR3 is 13 residues. Germline lookup yields CDR1 SGHAT and CDR2 FQNNGV. Here the CDR3 reads CASKGGANNEQFF. As DNA, the CDR3 is TGTGCCAGCAAAGGCGGGGCCAACAATGAGCAGTTCTTC.

This chain joins TRBV19 and TRBJ2-2; TRBD2 matches at 9 bases. V was clipped by 7 bases and J by 5 bases; unmatched bases: 11. The CDR3 is 16 amino acids. Germline V gene sequence: CDR1 LNHDA, CDR2 SQIVND (reference sequence). The CDR3 coding sequence is TGTGCCAGTACGATGCGCGGGAGGGCCGGGACCGGGGAGCTGTTTTTT. Protein sequence: CASTMRGRAGTGELFF.

This clonotype was detected many times. The chain uses TRBV27 and TRBJ2-7, with 14 bases lining up with TRBD2. V shed 5 bases, J shed 1 base, and the junction held 13 bases outside the gene matches. The CDR3 has 19 residues. Germline assignment: CDR1 MNHEY and CDR2 SMNVEV (reference sequence). The CDR3 DNA sequence: TGTGCCAGCAGTCCCCCGGGACTAGCGGGAGTAAGGTGGTCCTACGAGCAGTACTTC. Protein sequence: CASSPPGLAGVRWSYEQYF.